This T cell receptor beta chain was obtained from a study of T cells in Graves' hyperthyroidism and ophthalmopathy. Study-level results: Ophthalmopathy got predicted by the model a median approximately 6.4 months before its onset.

Disease lasting under 3 months, a NOSPECS grade of at least 4, and a Clinical Activity Score of at least 3 were features of the ophthalmopathy patients. Any patient presenting with uncontrolled infection, other autoimmune disease, pregnancy or lactation was left out. It was RNA transcripts that yielded the amplified TCR beta CDR3 regions. Primed by the HTBI set, a first-round RT-PCR was run on the TCR CDR3. From the multiplex PCR reads, TCRdb called clonotypes with MiXCR, one entry per CDR3 protein. This sample carries 600,000 to 650,000 distinct CDR3 sequences, about a fifth of them seen once, and the ten largest clones take 34%. Germline V lookup: CDR1 SGHTA, CDR2 FQGNSA. This CDR3 comprises 14 residues. V dropped 5 bases and J dropped 6 bases, with 17 bases sitting between them. This clonotype came up a few times. The target antigen is unknown.

The J gene is TRBJ2-7, the V gene TRBV7-2; TRBD1 is a possible D gene (5 bases). The clonotype originates from a man aged 25 to 45 with Graves' ophthalmopathy. Sequencing was done on a sample of blood. The CDR3 sequence is CASSPMSQGFEQYF. The CDR3 DNA follows: TGTGCCAGCAGCCCAATGTCCCAGGGTTTCGAGCAGTACTTC.